Included here is one TCR beta chain sequence, with context. No antigen is known for it. This sample also contains other DNA sequences that code for the same CDR3. This record belongs to a study of Ad26.COV2.S vaccination and SARS-CoV-2 variants. For the study at large: The authors gave Ad26.COV2.S intramuscularly, either once or twice 56 days apart. General study results and limits: Vaccine recipients posted higher spike-specific TCR breadth than their placebo counterparts. Substantial breadth in spike-specific CD8+ and CD4+ T cell responses was reportedly seen after vaccination.

The V gene's germline CDR1 is MGHRA and CDR2 YSYEKL. This CDR3 spans 15 amino acids. V was pared by 0 bases and J by 4 bases, with 13 bases between. Assay used: immunoSEQ multiplex PCR; TCRdb lists only in-frame clones, some missing. The data contain around 320,000 clones, about nine tenths of them seen just once; the ten biggest clones take up 3.4%. Treatment in this sample: approximately 18 received Ad26.COV2.S at low or high dose, single or two shots; about 5 received placebo; per-sample allocation not given. Sample collection was performed on day 63 after the first vaccine or placebo injection. The sequence derives from a person aged 18-65 years who received the Ad26.COV2.S COVID-19 vaccine or a placebo. Sequencing was performed on peripheral blood, taken in a trial of Ad26.COV2.S vaccine versus placebo. This chain connects TRBV4-1 to TRBJ2-7, with D perhaps assigned TRBD1 or TRBD2 (5 bases each). The CDR3 sequence: CASSQDYPGPYEQYF. The CDR3 DNA reads TGCGCCAGCAGCCAAGATTACCCGGGGCCGTACGAGCAGTACTTC.